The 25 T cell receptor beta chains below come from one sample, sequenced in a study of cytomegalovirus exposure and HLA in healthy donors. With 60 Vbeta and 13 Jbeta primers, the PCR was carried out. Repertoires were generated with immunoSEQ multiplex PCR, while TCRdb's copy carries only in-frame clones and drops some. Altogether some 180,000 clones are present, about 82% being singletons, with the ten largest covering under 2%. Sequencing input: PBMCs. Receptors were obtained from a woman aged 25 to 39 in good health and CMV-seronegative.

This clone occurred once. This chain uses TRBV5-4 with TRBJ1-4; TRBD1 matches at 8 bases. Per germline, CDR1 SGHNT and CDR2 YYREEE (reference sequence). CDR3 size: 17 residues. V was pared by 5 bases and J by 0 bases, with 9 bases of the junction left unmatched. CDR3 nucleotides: TGTGCCAGCAGTTCCCCGGGACAGGTTGCAACTAATGAAAAACTGTTTTTT. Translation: CASSSPGQVATNEKLFF.

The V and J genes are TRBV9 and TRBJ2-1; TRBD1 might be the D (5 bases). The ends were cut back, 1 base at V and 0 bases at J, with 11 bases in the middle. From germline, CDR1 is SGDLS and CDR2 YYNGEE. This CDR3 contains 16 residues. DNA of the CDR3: TGTGCCAGCAGCGTATGGGGCACCAGCTCCTACAATGAGCAGTTCTTC. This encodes CASSVWGTSSYNEQFF.

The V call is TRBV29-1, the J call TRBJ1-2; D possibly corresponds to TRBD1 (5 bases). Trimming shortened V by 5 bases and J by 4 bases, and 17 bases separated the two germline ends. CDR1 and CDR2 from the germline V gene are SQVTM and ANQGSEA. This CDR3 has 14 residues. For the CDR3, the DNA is TGCAGCGTTCACCCGACAGACGCAACCTATGGCTACACCTTC. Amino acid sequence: CSVHPTDATYGYTF.

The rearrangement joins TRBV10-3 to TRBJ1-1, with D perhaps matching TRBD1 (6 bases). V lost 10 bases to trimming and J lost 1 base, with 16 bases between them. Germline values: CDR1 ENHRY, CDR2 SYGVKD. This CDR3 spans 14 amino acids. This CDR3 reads CASSLQGPNTEAFF. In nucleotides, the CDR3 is TGTGCCAGCTCGTTACAGGGCCCGAACACTGAAGCTTTCTTT.

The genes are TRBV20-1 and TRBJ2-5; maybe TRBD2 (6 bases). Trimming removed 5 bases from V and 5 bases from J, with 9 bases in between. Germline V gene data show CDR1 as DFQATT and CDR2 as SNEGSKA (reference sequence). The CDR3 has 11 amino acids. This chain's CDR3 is CSAPAGETQYF. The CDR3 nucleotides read TGCAGTGCTCCCGCGGGGGAGACCCAGTACTTC.

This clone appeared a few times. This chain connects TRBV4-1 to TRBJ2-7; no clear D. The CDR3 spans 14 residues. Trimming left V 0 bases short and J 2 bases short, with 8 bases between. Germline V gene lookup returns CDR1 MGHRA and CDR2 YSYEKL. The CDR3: CASSQEIRTYEQYF. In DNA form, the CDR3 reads TGCGCCAGCAGCCAAGAAATCCGTACCTACGAGCAGTACTTC.

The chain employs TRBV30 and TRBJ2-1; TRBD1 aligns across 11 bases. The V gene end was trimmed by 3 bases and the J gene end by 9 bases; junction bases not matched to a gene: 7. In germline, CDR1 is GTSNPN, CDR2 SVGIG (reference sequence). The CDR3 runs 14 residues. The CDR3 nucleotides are TGTGCCTGGAGGGGACAGGGGGGATATGGTGAGCAGTTCTTC. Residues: CAWRGQGGYGEQFF.

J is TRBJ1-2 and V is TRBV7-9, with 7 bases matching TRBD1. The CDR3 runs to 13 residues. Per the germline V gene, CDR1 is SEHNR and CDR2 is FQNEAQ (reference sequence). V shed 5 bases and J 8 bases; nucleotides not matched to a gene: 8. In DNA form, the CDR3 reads TGTGCCAGCAGCCCAGAGGGGGCAGGAGGCTACACCTTC. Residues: CASSPEGAGGYTF.

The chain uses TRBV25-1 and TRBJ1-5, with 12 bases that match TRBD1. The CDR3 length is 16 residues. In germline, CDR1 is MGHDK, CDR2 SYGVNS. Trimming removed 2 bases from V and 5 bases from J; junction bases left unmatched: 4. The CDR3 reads CASSEGDRGLDQPQHF. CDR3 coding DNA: TGTGCCAGCAGTGAAGGGGACAGGGGGCTGGATCAGCCCCAGCATTTT.

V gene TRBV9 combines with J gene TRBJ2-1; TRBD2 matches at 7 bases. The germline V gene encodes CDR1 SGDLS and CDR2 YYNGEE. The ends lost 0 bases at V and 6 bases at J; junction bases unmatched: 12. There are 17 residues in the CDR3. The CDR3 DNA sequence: TGTGCCAGCAGCGTAGGACTAGCTAGACAATATACCAATGAGCAGTTCTTC. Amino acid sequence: CASSVGLARQYTNEQFF.

The CDR3 is CASSERGPWDTEAFF. CDR3 coding DNA: TGTGCCAGCAGTGAAAGGGGGCCCTGGGACACTGAAGCTTTCTTT. V is TRBV6-1 and J is TRBJ1-1, with 7 bases lining up with TRBD1. The CDR3 runs 15 residues. The germline V gene encodes CDR1 MNHNS and CDR2 SASEGT. Germline trimming cut 2 bases from V and 3 bases from J; bases unmatched to any gene: 6.

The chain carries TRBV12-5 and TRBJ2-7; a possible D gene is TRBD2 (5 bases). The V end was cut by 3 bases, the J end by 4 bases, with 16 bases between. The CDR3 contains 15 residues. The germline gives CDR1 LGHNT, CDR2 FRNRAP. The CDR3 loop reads CASGLTGRGLYEQYF. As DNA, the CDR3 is TGTGCTAGTGGTTTAACGGGGAGAGGTTTGTACGAGCAGTACTTC.

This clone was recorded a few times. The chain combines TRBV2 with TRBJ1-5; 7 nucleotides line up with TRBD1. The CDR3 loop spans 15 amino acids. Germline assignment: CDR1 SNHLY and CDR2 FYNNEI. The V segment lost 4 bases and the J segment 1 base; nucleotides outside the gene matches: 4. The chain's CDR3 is CASSVGTASNQPQHF. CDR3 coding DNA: TGTGCCAGCAGTGTGGGGACAGCCAGCAATCAGCCCCAGCATTTT.

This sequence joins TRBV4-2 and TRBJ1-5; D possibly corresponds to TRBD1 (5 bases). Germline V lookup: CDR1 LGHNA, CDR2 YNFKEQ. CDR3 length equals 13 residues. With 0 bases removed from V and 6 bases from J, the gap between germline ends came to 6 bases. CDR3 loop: CASSQEGGQPQHF. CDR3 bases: TGTGCCAGCAGCCAAGAGGGGGGTCAGCCCCAGCATTTT.

The CDR3 nucleotides read TGTGCCAGCATCGCGAGAGAATCCTACGAGCAGTACTTC. It specifies CASIARESYEQYF. The chain employs TRBV2 and TRBJ2-7, with D unclear. Germline assignment: CDR1 SNHLY and CDR2 FYNNEI. Trimming cost V 7 bases and J 1 base, with 11 bases left between them. CDR3 length: 13 residues. The variable domain in full, completed from reference TRBV2 and TRBJ2-7, reads EPEVTQTPSHQVTQMGQEVILRCVPISNHLYFYWYRQILGQKVEFLVSFYNNEISEKSEIFDDQFSVERPDGSNFTLKIRSTKLEDSAMYFCASIARESYEQYFGPGTRLTVT.

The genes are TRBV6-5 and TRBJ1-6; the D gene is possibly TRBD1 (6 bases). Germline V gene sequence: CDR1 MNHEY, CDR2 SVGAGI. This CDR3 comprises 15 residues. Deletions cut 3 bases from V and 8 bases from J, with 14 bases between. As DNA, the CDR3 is TGTGCCAGCAGTTATAGGTCAGGGGCTGATTCACCCCTCCACTTT. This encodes CASSYRSGADSPLHF.

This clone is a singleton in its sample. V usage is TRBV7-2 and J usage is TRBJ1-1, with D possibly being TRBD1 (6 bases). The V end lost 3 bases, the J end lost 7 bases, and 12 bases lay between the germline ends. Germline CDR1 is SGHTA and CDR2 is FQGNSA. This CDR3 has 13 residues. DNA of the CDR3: TGTGCCAGCAGCTTTCAACAGGGATTTGAAGCTTTCTTT. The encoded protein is CASSFQQGFEAFF.

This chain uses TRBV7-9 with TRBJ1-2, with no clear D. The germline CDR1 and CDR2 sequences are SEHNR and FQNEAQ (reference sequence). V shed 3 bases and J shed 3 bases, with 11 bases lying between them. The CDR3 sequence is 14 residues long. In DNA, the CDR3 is TGTGCCAGCAGCTTTTGGGAGGCCGACTATGGCTACACCTTC. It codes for CASSFWEADYGYTF.

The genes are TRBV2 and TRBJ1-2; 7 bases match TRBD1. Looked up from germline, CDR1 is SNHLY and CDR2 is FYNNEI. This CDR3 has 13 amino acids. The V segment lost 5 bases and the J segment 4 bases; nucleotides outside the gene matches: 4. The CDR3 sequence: CASSSTGIYGYTF. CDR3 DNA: TGTGCCAGCAGTTCGACAGGGATCTATGGCTACACCTTC.

CDR3 amino acids: CASSYRLVPYNTEAFF. The CDR3 DNA follows: TGTGCCAGCAGTTATAGACTGGTCCCATACAACACTGAAGCTTTCTTT. The V and J genes are TRBV6-5 and TRBJ1-1; no clear D. The germline V gene encodes CDR1 MNHEY and CDR2 SVGAGI. CDR3 length: 16 residues. The V end lost 3 bases, the J end lost 2 bases, and 16 bases lay between the germline ends.

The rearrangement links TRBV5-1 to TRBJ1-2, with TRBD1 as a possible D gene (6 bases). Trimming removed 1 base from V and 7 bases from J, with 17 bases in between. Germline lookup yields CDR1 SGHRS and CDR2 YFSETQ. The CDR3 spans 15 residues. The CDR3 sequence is CASSLSQGSGGGYTF. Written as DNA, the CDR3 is TGCGCCAGCAGCTTGAGTCAGGGGAGTGGCGGTGGCTACACCTTC.

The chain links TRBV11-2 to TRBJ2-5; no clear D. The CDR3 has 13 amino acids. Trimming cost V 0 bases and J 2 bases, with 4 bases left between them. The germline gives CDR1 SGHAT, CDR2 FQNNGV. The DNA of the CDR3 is TGTGCCAGCAGCTTAGACAGGCAAGAGACCCAGTACTTC. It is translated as CASSLDRQETQYF.

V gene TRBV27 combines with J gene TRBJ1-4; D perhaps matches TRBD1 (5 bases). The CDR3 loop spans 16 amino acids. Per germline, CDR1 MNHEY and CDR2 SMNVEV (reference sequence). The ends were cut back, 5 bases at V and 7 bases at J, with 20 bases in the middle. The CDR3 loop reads CASSPQEWLVSEKLFF. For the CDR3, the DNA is TGTGCCAGCAGTCCACAGGAATGGTTGGTCAGTGAAAAACTGTTTTTT.

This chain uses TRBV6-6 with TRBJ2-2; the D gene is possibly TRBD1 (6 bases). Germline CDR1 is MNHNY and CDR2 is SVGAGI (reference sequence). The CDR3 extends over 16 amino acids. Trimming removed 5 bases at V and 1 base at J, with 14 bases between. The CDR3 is CASSQDSPRNTGELFF. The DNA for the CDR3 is TGTGCCAGCAGTCAGGACAGCCCGAGGAACACCGGGGAGCTGTTTTTT.

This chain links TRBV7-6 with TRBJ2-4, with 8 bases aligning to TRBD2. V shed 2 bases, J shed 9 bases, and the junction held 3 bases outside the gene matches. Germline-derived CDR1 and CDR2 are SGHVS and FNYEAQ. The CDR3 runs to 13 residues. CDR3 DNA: TGTGCCAGCAGCTTATTAGCGGGGAGCATTCAGTACTTC. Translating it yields CASSLLAGSIQYF. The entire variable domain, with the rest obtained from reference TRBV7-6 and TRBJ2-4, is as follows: GAGVSQSPRYKVTKRGQDVALRCDPISGHVSLYWYRQALGQGPEFLTYFNYEAQQDKSGLPNDRFSAERPEGSISTLTIQRTEQRDSAMYRCASSLLAGSIQYFGAGTRLSVL.